The T cell receptor beta chain under discussion was sequenced for a study of T-cell reconstitution after alpha-beta-depleted transplantation in children (dated by TCRdb to the mid-2010s). Study-wide context: Using TCR repertoire profiling, the study followed T-cell immune reconstitution in a quantitative way in children after TCRalphabeta/CD19-depleted allogeneic hematopoietic cell transplantation.

Taken from the germline V gene, the CDR1 and CDR2 loops are SGHTA and FQGTGA. The CDR3, cysteine through phenylalanine, is 14 amino acids long. The read is trimmed to its CDR3 DNA, 42 bases read in frame from base 1. V is pared back by 5 bases and J by 6 bases, with 16 bases lying between the germline termini. With regard to this clonotype: Its antigen target is currently unknown. No base quality information exists; no much larger clone differs at one position.

Preparation of the library involved PCR. These reads were obtained on an Illumina HiSeq 2500. To normalize quantification of the TCRbeta repertoire, the TCR libraries were built with molecular barcoding that relied on unique molecular identifiers. Using fastp trimming at Q25 and MiXCR clonotype assembly, TCRdb reanalyzed the public sequencing data and kept in-frame beta chains. Each record represents a unique CDR3 protein, reported with the most common genes and DNA among its rows. In this sample the table shows roughly 490,000 distinct CDR3 sequences, more than 9.5% of which occur a single time. The ten biggest clones cover 14% of the sample. The paper as a whole reports these results and caveats: Apparently early alphabetaT-cell count recovery about two months after transplant reportedly relied on only several hundred rapidly expanded clones derived from non-depleted graft cells. Hyperexpanded clone frequencies declined over subsequent months; after one year, T-cell counts and TCRbeta diversity were mostly attributed to newly produced T cells. In some patients, high TCRbeta diversity at day 60 was attributed to recipient T cells and intrathymic progenitors that had survived conditioning.

The meaning of the sample's treatment or condition label: allogeneic hematopoietic cell transplantation with graft depleted of TCRalphabeta T cells and CD19 B cells. TCRalphabeta/CD19-depleted allogeneic hematopoietic cell grafts were given to the transplant recipients, all of whom were children. The receptor's source is a female patient aged 2 to 10 who had a stem cell transplant for aplastic anemia, so the T cells may come from the graft donor. Here the sequenced sample was PBMCs, mostly from graft donor cells, taken 180 days after TCRalphabeta/CD19-depleted stem cell transplant. Rearrangement joined TRBV7-3 to TRBJ1-1; possibly the D gene is TRBD1, per 6 matching bases. The CDR3 protein is CASSLKGGEPEAFF. The nucleotide sequence is given as TGTGCCAGCAGCCTGAAAGGGGGGGAACCTGAAGCTTTCTTT. Reference TRBV7-3 and TRBJ1-1 genes cover what lies past the CDR3, so the full variable domain is GAGVSQTPSNKVTEKGKYVELRCDPISGHTALYWYRQSLGQGPEFLIYFQGTGAADDSGLPNDRFFAVRPEGSVSTLKIQRTERGDSAVYLCASSLKGGEPEAFFGQGTRLTVV.